A selection of T cell receptor beta chains follows, all from one sample in a study of identifying expanded T cells in peripheral blood. Sequencing was performed with immunoSEQ multiplex PCR; in TCRdb, only in-frame clones are kept and a portion is missing. The sample includes 85,000 to 95,000 clones, around nine tenths seen only once; the top ten take 3% to 5%. Source material: blood. The receptors here all came from a person aged 18 to 75 in good health. CDR3s include the opening cysteine and the closing phenylalanine or tryptophan. The order of the fields is D gene, J gene, clone size, V gene, CDR3 DNA, CDR3 protein. The D gene is left open where the match is weak. Clone size is stated in some rows and not others, as once, few, many or a class when expanded.

.,TRBJ2-7,.,TRBV7-2,TGTGCCAGCAGCGTCCTTGGATCCCACGAGCAGTACTTC,CASSVLGSHEQYF
TRBD1,TRBJ1-2,.,TRBV28,TGTGCCAGCAGTCGGGACAGCTACTATGGCTACACCTTC,CASSRDSYYGYTF
TRBD1,TRBJ1-1,.,TRBV12-5,TGTGCTAGTGCCAATACCGGGACAGGGGGCCCCCGAGATCCTGAAGCTTTCTTT,CASANTGTGGPRDPEAFF
TRBD2,TRBJ2-1,once,TRBV6-1,TGTGCCAGCAGTGGGGGAGCGGGAGGCTACAATGAGCAGTTCTTC,CASSGGAGGYNEQFF
TRBD2,TRBJ2-1,once,TRBV7-2,TGTGCCAGCAGCTTAAGGTTAGCGGGGGGGCTGGCTGAGCAGTTCTTC,CASSLRLAGGLAEQFF
.,TRBJ2-7,.,TRBV6-1,TGTGCCAGCAGTCACCGGGACGGAGGTTACGAGCAGTACTTC,CASSHRDGGYEQYF
.,TRBJ1-4,.,TRBV28,TGTGCCAGCAGTTTAGCCAGGGACACTAATGAAAAACTGTTTTTT,CASSLARDTNEKLFF
.,TRBJ2-1,.,TRBV4-2,TGTGCCAGCAGCCCTACCCCTGGGGGCGTTTACAATGAGCAGTTCTTC,CASSPTPGGVYNEQFF
.,TRBJ2-3,.,TRBV7-2,TGTGCCAGCAGCCCCTATCAGCCCACGCAGTATTTT,CASSPYQPTQYF
TRBD1,TRBJ1-3,.,TRBV7-8,TGTGCCAGCAGCCCCGACAGGGGGAAAGCCGGAAACACCATATATTTT,CASSPDRGKAGNTIYF